This is a list of T cell receptor beta chains from one sample in a study of blood T cells in healthy people across ages. TCRdb reprocessed the 5' RACE reads via MiXCR and lists one record per CDR3 protein. The table lists roughly 1.9 million distinct CDR3 sequences, about two fifths of them singletons. The sequenced sample was blood. All receptors come from a human donor in good health. The conserved cysteine and the conserved F or W are not part of the CDR3 here.

v_gene,j_gene,CDR3aa
TRBV7-9,TRBJ2-3,ASSLRETNTDTQY
TRBV12-3/TRBV12-4,TRBJ2-1,ASSLSGVGLWF
TRBV28,TRBJ1-2,ASISGGRNYGYT
TRBV10-3,TRBJ1-1,AISVVGVTEAF
TRBV5-1,TRBJ2-1,AGSLQVSLYNEQF
TRBV20-1,TRBJ1-5,SAEGGVQPQH
TRBV3-1,TRBJ2-1,ASSHAVSSYNEQF
TRBV5-1,TRBJ1-2,ASSTGLGGLDGYT
TRBV5-1,TRBJ2-5,ASSLAPAGVEEQY
TRBV12-3/TRBV12-4,TRBJ1-1,ASRLAPQAGEAF
TRBV5-1,TRBJ2-4,ASSPERQNIQY
TRBV5-1,TRBJ1-1,ASWPGGFMNTEAF
TRBV5-8,TRBJ2-7,ASSTDRGPAYEQY
TRBV12-3/TRBV12-4,TRBJ1-2,ASSLALGYT
TRBV9,TRBJ2-3,ASSDKQGGTPTDTQY
TRBV29-1,TRBJ2-5,SVEQGRGEGQY
TRBV29-1,-,SVAIGFEQY
TRBV28,TRBJ2-5,AGSLTGLPRKETQY
TRBV6-5,TRBJ1-2,ATRWGYGYT
TRBV11-2,TRBJ1-2,ASSLDRRGLAGYT
TRBV5-1,TRBJ2-5,ASSLISTGGEETQY
TRBV10-3,TRBJ2-3,ATGLAGTDTQY
TRBV6-6,TRBJ2-3,ASKLGRSTDTQY
TRBV4-2,TRBJ2-1,ASSQPHAGTFGDEQF
TRBV10-3,TRBJ2-7,AISDVQRGASYEQY
TRBV11-2,TRBJ1-2,ASSLDLGSPRGYT
TRBV11-2,TRBJ2-7,ASSFERLGTQY
TRBV4-3,TRBJ1-1,ASSQGGADSEAF
TRBV5-5,-,ASSSGLAGAGETQY
TRBV7-2,TRBJ2-1,ASSIRLAGNNEQF
TRBV7-7,TRBJ2-1,ASSLERTNEQF
TRBV6-5,TRBJ1-4,ASSYFGDTINEKLF
TRBV20-1,TRBJ2-1,SASRLYNEQF
TRBV21-1,TRBJ2-7,ASRVDTPTYEQY
TRBV11-3,-,ASSPVRSSSYNEQY
TRBV24-1,TRBJ2-1,ATSDGGANEQF
TRBV12-3/TRBV12-4,TRBJ2-7,ASSHPRATYEQY
TRBV29-1,TRBJ1-5,SVEVRGAGPQH
TRBV4-1,TRBJ2-7,ASSQQTLASYEQY
TRBV5-5,TRBJ2-3,ASILLGSDTQY
TRBV11-2,TRBJ2-1,ASSLDGGELDEQF
TRBV7-9,TRBJ2-3,ASTQGRNTQY
TRBV12-3/TRBV12-4,TRBJ1-5,ASSLWGSNQPQH
TRBV4-3,TRBJ2-1,ASSQDRAGGLNLF
TRBV29-1,TRBJ2-5,SGESNRVETQY